The rows below give T cell receptor beta chains drawn from one sample of a study of blood T cell repertoires in COVID-19. Some clones are missing from TCRdb's copy, which holds only in-frame ones; the method was immunoSEQ multiplex PCR. The sample has approximately 500,000 clones; about 89% are singletons. Sequenced material: peripheral blood. These receptor sequences come from a woman aged 45-60 years with COVID-19, enrolled during active disease. CDR3s include the opening cysteine and the closing phenylalanine or tryptophan. D genes are given only for firm matches. Only part of the rows carry a size: once, few, many, or a class if the clone is expanded.

TRBV7-2	NA	NA	TRBJ1-1	TGTGCCAGCAGCCAAGCGGGGAGACCTGAAGCTTTCTTT	CASSQAGRPEAFF
TRBV20-1	many	NA	TRBJ1-1	TGCAGTGCCGACAGTACCACTGAAGCTTTCTTT	CSADSTTEAFF
TRBV2	few	NA	TRBJ2-7	TGTGCCAGCAGTGAAGCCGGCTACGAGCAGTACTTC	CASSEAGYEQYF
TRBV21-1	NA	NA	TRBJ2-4	TGTGCCAGCAAGGGTAAGGAGGGAGTTGGTGGGAACATTCAGTACTTC	CASKGKEGVGGNIQYF
TRBV7-9	few	NA	TRBJ1-2	TGTGCCAGCAGCTTCCCCGGTGGCTACACCTTC	CASSFPGGYTF
TRBV9	NA	TRBD2	TRBJ2-2	TGTGCCAGCAGCCCCAGGGGCAGCGGGGGGAGAGGAACCGGGGAGCTGTTTTTT	CASSPRGSGGRGTGELFF
TRBV5-1	NA	NA	TRBJ2-1	TGCGCCAGCAGCTTGGCAGCGACAGTAAACAATGAGCAGTTCTTC	CASSLAATVNNEQFF
TRBV30	once	NA	TRBJ1-3	TGTGCCTGGGCATCAGGTGGAAACACCATATATTTT	CAWASGGNTIYF
TRBV5-1	NA	NA	TRBJ1-2	TGCGCCAGCAGCGAGACAGCGTATAACTATGGCTACACCTTC	CASSETAYNYGYTF
TRBV29-1	NA	NA	TRBJ2-7	TGCAGCGTTGAGGTTCCGGACTCCCCTCCCGACGAGCAGTACTTC	CSVEVPDSPPDEQYF
TRBV11-2	NA	TRBD1	TRBJ1-5	TGTGCCAGCAGCCTGACAGGGTTAAGCAATCAGCCCCAGCATTTT	CASSLTGLSNQPQHF
TRBV30	NA	NA	TRBJ1-1	TGTGCCTGGAGTGTACTGATTCAGAACACTGAAGCTTTCTTT	CAWSVLIQNTEAFF
TRBV6-5	NA	NA	TRBJ2-3	TGTGCCAGCAGTACTATTCGTTCCGAGGATACGCAGTATTTT	CASSTIRSEDTQYF
TRBV15	NA	NA	TRBJ2-2	TGTGCCACCAGCAGAGATGGGAGGGGGTCGAACACCGGGGAGCTGTTTTTT	CATSRDGRGSNTGELFF
TRBV5-4	NA	TRBD2	TRBJ2-7	TGTGCCAGCAGCTCCCGCCCCCTAGCGGGGGAGGACGAGCAGTACTTC	CASSSRPLAGEDEQYF
TRBV4-1	NA	TRBD1	TRBJ1-2	TGCGCCAGCAGCCAAGAACGGCTCGCAGGGACAGGGGGGAACTATGGCTACACCTTC	CASSQERLAGTGGNYGYTF
TRBV21-1	NA	NA	TRBJ1-1	TGTGCCAGCAGCAACGGACAACAGGGAGTAACTGAAGCTTTCTTT	CASSNGQQGVTEAFF
TRBV19	NA	TRBD1	TRBJ2-7	TGTGCCACTCGGACAGGGGGCTCATACGAGCAGTACTTC	CATRTGGSYEQYF
TRBV29-1	NA	NA	TRBJ1-2	TGCAGCGTTGGGGATTCAGGGGCGAACTATGGCTACACCTTC	CSVGDSGANYGYTF
TRBV5-1	NA	NA	TRBJ1-1	TGCGCCAGCAGCTTCGGGGCCTCAGGGGCTGAAGCTTTCTTT	CASSFGASGAEAFF
TRBV12-3/TRBV12-4	NA	NA	TRBJ2-7	TGTGCCAGCAGTTTATCGGGCTACGAGCAGTACTTC	CASSLSGYEQYF
TRBV7-9	NA	NA	TRBJ1-1	TGTGCCAGCAGCTTACTCCCGGGGATGTTAACTGAAGCTTTCTTT	CASSLLPGMLTEAFF
TRBV5-5	NA	TRBD1	TRBJ1-4	TGTGCCAGCAGTCGGACAGGGGTGGGTGAAAAACTGTTTTTT	CASSRTGVGEKLFF